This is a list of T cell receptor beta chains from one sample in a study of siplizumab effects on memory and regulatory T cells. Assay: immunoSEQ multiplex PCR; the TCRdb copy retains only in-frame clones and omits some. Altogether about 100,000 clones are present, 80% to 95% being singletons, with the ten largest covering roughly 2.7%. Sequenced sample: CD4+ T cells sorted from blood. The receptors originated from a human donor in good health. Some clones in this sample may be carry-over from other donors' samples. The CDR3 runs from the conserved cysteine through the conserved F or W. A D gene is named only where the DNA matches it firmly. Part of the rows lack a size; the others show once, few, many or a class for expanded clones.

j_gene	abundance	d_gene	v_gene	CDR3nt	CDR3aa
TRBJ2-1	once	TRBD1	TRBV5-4	TGTGCCAGCAGCTTGGGGCAGGGGGCAAGAGGAAATGAGCAGTTCTTC	CASSLGQGARGNEQFF
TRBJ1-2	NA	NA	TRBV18	TGTGCCAGCTCATACAAACAGGGATTCGGCTACACCTTC	CASSYKQGFGYTF
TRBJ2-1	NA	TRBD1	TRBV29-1	TGCAGCGTTGATGAGGGGACAGGACGGGACAATGAGCAGTTCTTC	CSVDEGTGRDNEQFF
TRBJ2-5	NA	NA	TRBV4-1	TGCGCCAGCAGCCACCAGGCCCGGGGGCGGGACCAAGAGACCCAGTACTTC	CASSHQARGRDQETQYF
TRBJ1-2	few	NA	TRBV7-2	TGTGCCAGCAGCTTAGCGGGTTGGGGCTACACCTTC	CASSLAGWGYTF
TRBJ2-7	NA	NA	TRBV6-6	TGTGCCAGCAGTTGGCGGGCAGGGGGGGGCTACGAGCAGTACTTC	CASSWRAGGGYEQYF
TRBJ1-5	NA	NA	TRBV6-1	TGTGCCAGCAGCAGGGGTAGGAGCAATCAGCCCCAGCATTTT	CASSRGRSNQPQHF
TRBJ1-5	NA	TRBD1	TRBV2	TGTGCCAGCAGTGAACAGGGACAGGGCAATCAGCCCCAGCATTTT	CASSEQGQGNQPQHF
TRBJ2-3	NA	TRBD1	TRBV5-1	TGCGCCAGCAGCTTACAGGGGGCGATACCCGCGGATACGCAGTATTTT	CASSLQGAIPADTQYF
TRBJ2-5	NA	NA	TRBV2	TGTGCCAGCAGTGAAGCGTCGTTTGGGACCCAGTACTTC	CASSEASFGTQYF
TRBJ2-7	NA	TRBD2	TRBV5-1	TGCGCCAGCAGCACCGGACTAGCGGGAGGGAAGAACTCCTACGAGCAGTACTTC	CASSTGLAGGKNSYEQYF
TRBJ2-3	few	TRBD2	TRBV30	TGTGCCTGGAGCCAGACTAGCGGTAGCACAGATACGCAGTATTTT	CAWSQTSGSTDTQYF
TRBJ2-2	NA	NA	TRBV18	TGTGCCAGCTCACCTGCGCGGTTTACGAACACCGGGGAGCTGTTTTTT	CASSPARFTNTGELFF
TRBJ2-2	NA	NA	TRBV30	TGTGCCTGGAGGACGCGCGGGGAGCTGTTTTTT	CAWRTRGELFF
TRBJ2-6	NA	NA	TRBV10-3	TGTGCCATCAGTGATAGTGGAGTAAGTGTTGCCAACGTCCTGACTTTC	CAISDSGVSVANVLTF
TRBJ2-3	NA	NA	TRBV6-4	TGTGCCAGCAGTGAAGGGGTTAGCTTCACAGATACGCAGTATTTT	CASSEGVSFTDTQYF